The 30 T cell receptor beta chains reported below all come from one sample, sequenced in a study of blood T cell repertoires in COVID-19. Data came from immunoSEQ multiplex PCR; TCRdb stores just in-frame clones and leaves some out. The sample shows under 300,000 clones, 75% to 90% of them seen only once. Sequencing input: peripheral blood. The receptors stem from a woman aged 40 to 50 with acute or convalescent COVID-19.

This clone was detected only once. The chain links TRBV3-1 (or the pseudogene TRBV3-2) to TRBJ1-5; D is perhaps TRBD1 (6 bases). V gave up 3 bases and J gave up 1 base, with 10 bases separating them. In germline, CDR1 is LGHDT, CDR2 YNNKEL (reference sequence). The CDR3 length is 15 residues. The CDR3 sequence is CASSQGHVSNQPQHF. CDR3 DNA sequence: TGTGCCAGCAGCCAGGGACATGTCAGCAATCAGCCCCAGCATTTT.

Of note for this clone: One end of the junction fails to match germline, which may point to a read error. The J gene is TRBJ1-2, the V gene TRBV19; 8 nucleotides agree with TRBD1. The CDR3 totals 16 residues. Germline V gene lookup returns CDR1 LNHDA and CDR2 SQIVND (reference sequence). This CDR3 is CASSSPPQGAKYGYTF. DNA of the CDR3: TGTGCCAGTAGTAGCCCCCCGCAGGGGGCTAAGTATGGCTACACCTTC.

This clone was counted between two and nine times. This chain uses TRBV5-6 with TRBJ1-2; tentatively, D is TRBD1 (6 bases). The CDR3 has 15 residues. The V end lost 0 bases, the J end lost 0 bases, and 9 bases lay between the germline ends. The V gene's germline CDR1 is SGHDT and CDR2 YYEEEE. The CDR3 DNA reads as TGTGCCAGCAGCTTGGGGAGGACAGCTAACTATGGCTACACCTTC. This gives the protein CASSLGRTANYGYTF.

This chain uses TRBV20-1 with TRBJ2-3, with no clear D. Trimming removed 3 bases from V and 1 base from J, with 14 bases in between. CDR1 DFQATT and CDR2 SNEGSKA come from the germline V gene (reference sequence). The CDR3 runs to 15 residues. CDR3: CSASPPGFGTDTQYF. The CDR3 DNA sequence: TGCAGTGCTAGTCCTCCGGGTTTTGGCACAGATACGCAGTATTTT.

The chain links TRBV24-1 to TRBJ2-2; 7 positions agree with TRBD1. Losses at the gene ends were 5 bases for V and 3 bases for J; bases not matched to a gene: 5. Germline V CDR1 and CDR2: KGHDR, SFDVKD. This CDR3 is built from 15 residues. The CDR3 sequence is CATSVGGEDTGELFF. The CDR3 DNA sequence: TGTGCCACCAGTGTAGGGGGCGAGGACACCGGGGAGCTGTTTTTT.

The chain is built from TRBV3-1 (or the pseudogene TRBV3-2) and TRBJ2-3; 7 bases match TRBD2. V was clipped by 3 bases and J by 4 bases; unmatched bases: 4. This CDR3 spans 14 amino acids. Germline CDR1 and CDR2: LGHDT and YNNKEL (reference sequence). The CDR3 is CASSHIGGADTQYF. For the CDR3, the DNA is TGTGCCAGCAGCCATATTGGGGGGGCAGATACGCAGTATTTT.

The chain has TRBV19 and TRBJ1-5, with TRBD1 identical over 7 bases. V was pared by 10 bases and J by 1 base, with 10 bases of the junction left unmatched. Germline loops: CDR1 LNHDA, CDR2 SQIVND (reference sequence). CDR3 length equals 15 residues. The CDR3: CATRDSPVSNQPQHF. The DNA of the CDR3 is TGTGCCACCCGGGACAGCCCGGTCAGCAATCAGCCCCAGCATTTT.

The rearrangement joins TRBV10-2 to TRBJ1-5; 10 positions agree with TRBD1. V was pared by 6 bases and J by 1 base, with 3 bases of the junction left unmatched. This CDR3 contains 15 residues. Germline CDR1 is WSHSY and CDR2 is SAAADI. The CDR3 DNA reads as TGCGCCAGCAGGGGACAGGGGTCAAGCAATCAGCCCCAGCATTTT. It specifies CASRGQGSSNQPQHF.

V usage is TRBV5-1 and J usage is TRBJ1-3; TRBD1 might be the D (6 bases). V lost 4 bases, J lost 0 bases, and 14 bases lay in between. This CDR3 spans 16 amino acids. Germline V gives CDR1 SGHRS, CDR2 YFSETQ. CDR3 DNA sequence: TGCGCCAGCAGCCCACAGACAGGCCACTCTGGAAACACCATATATTTT. Amino acid sequence: CASSPQTGHSGNTIYF.

This clone was seen just once. The chain carries TRBV19 and TRBJ1-5; tentatively, D is TRBD1 (6 bases). The V gene lost 6 bases and the J gene lost 6 bases, with 15 bases spanning the gap. Germline V gene lookup returns CDR1 LNHDA and CDR2 SQIVND (reference sequence). There are 14 residues in the CDR3. CDR3: CASRYRAFGQPQHF. CDR3 nucleotide sequence: TGTGCCAGTAGATACAGGGCATTCGGTCAGCCCCAGCATTTT.

J is TRBJ2-3 and V is TRBV18, with 7 positions matching TRBD1. From germline, CDR1 is KGHSH and CDR2 LQKENI. The length of the CDR3 is 16 residues. After removal of 3 bases from V and 1 base from J, the junction contained 7 bases not matched to a gene. CDR3 loop: CASSPRKGAGTDTQYF. The CDR3 region has the DNA TGTGCCAGCTCACCCCGTAAGGGGGCTGGCACAGATACGCAGTATTTT.

V usage is TRBV5-6 and J usage is TRBJ1-1, with 9 bases matching TRBD1. The CDR3 sequence is 14 residues long. Trimming removed 4 bases from V and 8 bases from J; junction bases left unmatched: 9. Germline loops: CDR1 SGHDT, CDR2 YYEEEE. CDR3 residues: CASSRWNRGQEAFF. The CDR3 bases are TGTGCCAGCAGCCGCTGGAACAGGGGGCAAGAAGCTTTCTTT.

The chain has TRBV6-5 and TRBJ1-1; 9 bases agree with TRBD1. The germline CDR1 and CDR2 sequences are MNHEY and SVGAGI. The CDR3 has 15 residues. The V and J ends lost 5 bases and 6 bases, in that order; junction bases with no gene match: 10. The CDR3 coding sequence is TGTGCCAGCAGTCGACTACAGGGGGCGGTGGCTGAAGCTTTCTTT. This gives the protein CASSRLQGAVAEAFF.

The chain has TRBV18 and TRBJ1-3; weak D call: TRBD1 (5 bases). Germline V lookup: CDR1 KGHSH, CDR2 LQKENI. There are 15 residues in the CDR3. V was cut by 5 bases and J by 4 bases, with 15 bases left in between. The CDR3 bases are TGTGCCAGCTCAACAATGAAGGGGCAAGGAAACACCATATATTTT. Its translation is CASSTMKGQGNTIYF.

The CDR3 sequence: CALADRASEKLFF. The CDR3 DNA reads TGTGCCTTGGCCGACAGGGCCAGTGAAAAACTGTTTTTT. The chain recombines TRBV30 with TRBJ1-4, with TRBD1 identical over 7 bases. This CDR3 is built from 13 residues. Trimming removed 7 bases from V and 7 bases from J; junction bases left unmatched: 9. Germline V lookup: CDR1 GTSNPN, CDR2 SVGIG (reference sequence).

The V and J genes are TRBV18 and TRBJ2-5; TRBD1 matches at 7 bases. V shed 3 bases, J shed 3 bases, and the junction held 4 bases outside the gene matches. Germline lookup yields CDR1 KGHSH and CDR2 LQKENI. This CDR3 is built from 14 residues. The DNA of the CDR3 is TGTGCCAGCTCACCCGGGACAGAGGAAGAGACCCAGTACTTC. Its protein product is CASSPGTEEETQYF.

V and J are TRBV6-1 and TRBJ1-2, with D possibly matching TRBD1 (6 bases). The CDR3 is 15 amino acids. Deletions cut 1 base from V and 4 bases from J, with 13 bases between. Germline assignment: CDR1 MNHNS and CDR2 SASEGT. CDR3 DNA: TGTGCCAGCAGTGAAGTAACAGGGCTGGCCTATGGCTACACCTTC. Translated: CASSEVTGLAYGYTF.

This chain joins TRBV30 and TRBJ2-1; perhaps TRBD2 as D (6 bases). Deletions cut 0 bases from V and 1 base from J, with 19 bases between. The germline V gene has CDR1 GTSNPN and CDR2 SVGIG (reference sequence). This CDR3 is built from 18 residues. CDR3 loop: CAWSVRAGSGSSYNEQFF. In nucleotides, the CDR3 is TGTGCCTGGAGTGTACGGGCGGGAAGCGGATCGTCCTACAATGAGCAGTTCTTC.

The chain is built from TRBV11-3 and TRBJ2-5; the match to TRBD2 covers 10 bases. V gave up 4 bases and J gave up 2 bases; unmatched junction bases: 4. Per germline, CDR1 SGHNT and CDR2 YENEEA. The CDR3 totals 15 residues. The CDR3 protein is CASSSSGGGQETQYF. The CDR3 DNA reads as TGTGCCAGCAGCTCGAGCGGGGGGGGGCAAGAGACCCAGTACTTC.

This chain joins TRBV27 and TRBJ2-1; 9 positions agree with TRBD2. From germline, CDR1 is MNHEY and CDR2 SMNVEV (reference sequence). Trimming at V came to 6 bases and at J to 3 bases, leaving 9 bases not matched to a gene. The CDR3 contains 16 residues. The CDR3 DNA sequence: TGTGCCAGCAGCGGGGCGGGGGGGCCGGTCTACAATGAGCAGTTCTTC. It codes for CASSGAGGPVYNEQFF.

This clone was counted only a few times. In DNA, the CDR3 is TGCAGCTCTTATACAGGCAACTATGGCTACACCTTC. Its protein product is CSSYTGNYGYTF. The chain recombines TRBV29-1 with TRBJ1-2, with D possibly matching TRBD1 (5 bases). This CDR3 comprises 12 residues. CDR1 and CDR2 from the germline V gene are SQVTM and ANQGSEA. The V end lost 8 bases, the J end lost 2 bases, and 12 bases lay between the germline ends.

V is TRBV24-1 and J is TRBJ1-1; no firm D call. The CDR3 sequence is 12 residues long. Trimming removed 7 bases from V and 3 bases from J, with 8 bases in between. Germline lookup yields CDR1 KGHDR and CDR2 SFDVKD. CDR3 in amino acids: CATSQRDTEAFF. CDR3 DNA: TGTGCCACCAGCCAGAGGGACACTGAAGCTTTCTTT.

The CDR3 bases are TGTGCCAGCAGCTTACACGGGGAAGGTTCTCAGCCCCAGCATTTT. It encodes CASSLHGEGSQPQHF. The chain recombines TRBV7-3 with TRBJ1-5, with no clear D. The germline V and J ends were trimmed by 2 bases and 6 bases, with 14 bases remaining between them. Per germline, CDR1 SGHTA and CDR2 FQGTGA. CDR3 length equals 15 residues.

The chain couples TRBV7-6 to TRBJ2-2; no definite D call. Trimming shortened V by 0 bases and J by 0 bases, and 5 bases separated the two germline ends. The CDR3 contains 15 residues. Germline V lookup: CDR1 SGHVS, CDR2 FNYEAQ. CDR3 sequence (DNA): TGTGCCAGCAGCTTAGCGGCAGCGAACACCGGGGAGCTGTTTTTT. Protein: CASSLAAANTGELFF.

CDR3 nucleotides: TGTGCCAGCACCCCAAGCGGGGGGGCCTACAATGAGCAGTTCTTC. Encoded protein: CASTPSGGAYNEQFF. V gene TRBV6-5 combines with J gene TRBJ2-1; 10 bases are shared with TRBD2. There are 15 residues in the CDR3. Germline CDR1 MNHEY, CDR2 SVGAGI. J lost 2 bases, V lost 7 bases, and 5 bases had no gene match.

The gene calls are TRBV7-2 and TRBJ1-1; D perhaps matches TRBD1 (6 bases). The CDR3 is 13 residues long. V lost 1 base, J lost 8 bases, and 11 bases lay in between. Germline V gives CDR1 SGHTA, CDR2 FQGNSA. CDR3 sequence: CASSLVATGEAFF. CDR3 coding DNA: TGTGCCAGCAGCTTAGTTGCGACAGGCGAAGCTTTCTTT.

The chain joins TRBV19 to TRBJ1-1; 7 bases match TRBD1. The V gene end was trimmed by 5 bases and the J gene end by 1 base; junction bases not matched to a gene: 16. The CDR3 loop spans 18 amino acids. Germline CDR1 reads LNHDA; CDR2 reads SQIVND (reference sequence). The DNA for the CDR3 is TGTGCCAGTAGTCCCCGGGGGCGAACAGGGGATCGGAACACTGAAGCTTTCTTT. It encodes CASSPRGRTGDRNTEAFF.

The chain links TRBV11-2 to TRBJ2-7; D not resolved. V was trimmed by 3 bases and J by 3 bases, leaving 9 bases between them. Germline CDR1 and CDR2: SGHAT and FQNNGV. The CDR3 consists of 13 residues. DNA for the CDR3: TGTGCCAGCAGCTTGTCTTCGGTCTACGAGCAGTACGTC. It specifies CASSLSSVYEQYV.

This rearrangement joins TRBV9 to TRBJ2-2, with a tentative D call TRBD2 (6 bases). The CDR3 is 16 amino acids. Germline CDR1 SGDLS, CDR2 YYNGEE. V was trimmed by 3 bases and J by 0 bases, leaving 12 bases between them. The CDR3 DNA is TGTGCCAGCAGCGAGCCCGGGACTTCGAACACCGGGGAGCTGTTTTTT. Protein product: CASSEPGTSNTGELFF.

The chain is built from TRBV9 and TRBJ1-5, with D unclear. The V gene's germline CDR1 is SGDLS and CDR2 YYNGEE. The V and J ends lost 2 bases and 3 bases respectively, with 6 bases between them. This CDR3 comprises 13 residues. The DNA for the CDR3 is TGTGCCAGCAGCGTCCGGGACAATCAGCCCCAGCATTTT. Encoded protein: CASSVRDNQPQHF.